This TCR beta chain is drawn from a study of control samples from healthy donors and cancer patients. Trimming stripped 3 bases from V and 0 bases from J, with 6 bases between. The CDR3 runs 14 residues. Germline CDR1 reads MNHNS; CDR2 reads SASEGT. Sequencing was performed with immunoSEQ multiplex PCR; in TCRdb, only in-frame clones are kept and a portion is missing. The sample comprises tens of thousands of clones, approximately 93% of which are singletons, and around 0.95% rests with the top ten. The sequencing sample was made of blood. This clonotype was obtained from a woman aged 25 to 39 in good health. The rearrangement joins TRBV6-1 to TRBJ1-3; no clear D. CDR3 protein: CASSDVISGNTIYF. The DNA for the CDR3 is TGTGCCAGCAGTGACGTAATCTCTGGAAACACCATATATTTT.